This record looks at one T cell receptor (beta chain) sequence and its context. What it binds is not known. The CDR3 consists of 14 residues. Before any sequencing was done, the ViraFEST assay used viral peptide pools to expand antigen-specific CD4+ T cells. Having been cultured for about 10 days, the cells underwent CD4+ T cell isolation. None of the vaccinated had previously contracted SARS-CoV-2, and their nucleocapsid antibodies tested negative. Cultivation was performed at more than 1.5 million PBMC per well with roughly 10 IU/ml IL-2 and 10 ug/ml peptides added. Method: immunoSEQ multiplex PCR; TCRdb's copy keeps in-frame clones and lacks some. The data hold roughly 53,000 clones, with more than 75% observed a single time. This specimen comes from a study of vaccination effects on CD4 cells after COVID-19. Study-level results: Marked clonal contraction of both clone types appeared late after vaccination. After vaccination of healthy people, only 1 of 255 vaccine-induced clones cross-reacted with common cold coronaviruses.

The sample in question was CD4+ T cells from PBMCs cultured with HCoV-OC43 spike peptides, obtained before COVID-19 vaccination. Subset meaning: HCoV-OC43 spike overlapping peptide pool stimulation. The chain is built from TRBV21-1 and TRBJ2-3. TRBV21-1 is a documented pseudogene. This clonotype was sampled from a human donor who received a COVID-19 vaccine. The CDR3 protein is CASSDGCLTDTQYF. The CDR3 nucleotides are TGTGCCAGCAGCGACGGTTGCCTCACAGATACGCAGTATTTT.